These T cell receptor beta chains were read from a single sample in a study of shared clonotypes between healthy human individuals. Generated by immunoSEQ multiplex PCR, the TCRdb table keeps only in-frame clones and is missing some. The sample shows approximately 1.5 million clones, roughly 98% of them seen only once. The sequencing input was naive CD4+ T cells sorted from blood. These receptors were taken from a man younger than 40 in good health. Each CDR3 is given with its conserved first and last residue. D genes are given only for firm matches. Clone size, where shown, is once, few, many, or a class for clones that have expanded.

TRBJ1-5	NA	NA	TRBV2	CASSERGTRTRVGNQPQHF	TGTGCCAGCAGTGAAAGGGGCACCAGGACAAGGGTGGGCAATCAGCCCCAGCATTTT
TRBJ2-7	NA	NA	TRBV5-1	CASSPQVGPNYEQYF	TGCGCCAGCAGCCCCCAAGTTGGACCGAACTACGAGCAGTACTTC
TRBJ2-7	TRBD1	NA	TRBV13	CASSQTGVSYEQYF	TGTGCCAGCAGCCAAACAGGGGTCTCCTACGAGCAGTACTTC
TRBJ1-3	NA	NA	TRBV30	CAWSARRGTGNTIYF	TGTGCCTGGAGTGCCCGCAGAGGCACGGGAAACACCATATATTTT
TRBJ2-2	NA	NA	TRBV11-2	CASSLQALPNTGELFF	TGTGCCAGCAGCTTACAGGCCCTACCGAACACCGGGGAGCTGTTTTTT
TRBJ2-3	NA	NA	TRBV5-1	CASSLSLRTDTQYF	TGCGCCAGCAGCTTGAGTCTCCGCACAGATACGCAGTATTTT
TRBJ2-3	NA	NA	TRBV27	CASSPHGPTDTQYF	TGTGCCAGCAGTCCCCACGGCCCCACAGATACGCAGTATTTT
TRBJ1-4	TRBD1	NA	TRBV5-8	CASSPDRGYEKLFF	TGTGCCAGCAGCCCGGACAGGGGCTATGAAAAACTGTTTTTT
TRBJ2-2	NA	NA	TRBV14	CASSQDRGSRPNTGELFF	TGTGCCAGCAGCCAAGATCGAGGGAGCAGGCCGAACACCGGGGAGCTGTTTTTT
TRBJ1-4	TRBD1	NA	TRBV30	CAWSGTGAGEKLFF	TGTGCCTGGAGTGGGACAGGGGCTGGCGAAAAACTGTTTTTT
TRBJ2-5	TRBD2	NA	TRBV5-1	CASSPQVTGGETQYF	TGCGCCAGCAGCCCGCAGGTAACGGGAGGGGAGACCCAGTACTTC
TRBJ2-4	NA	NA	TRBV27	CASSMGLAKNIQYF	TGTGCCAGCAGTATGGGTCTAGCCAAAAACATTCAGTACTTC
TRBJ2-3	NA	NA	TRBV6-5	CASHRGSSGTDTQYF	TGTGCCAGTCATCGGGGGTCCTCTGGCACAGATACGCAGTATTTT
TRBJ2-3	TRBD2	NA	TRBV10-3	CAIRSLAGGTDTQYF	TGTGCCATACGATCTCTAGCGGGAGGAACAGATACGCAGTATTTT
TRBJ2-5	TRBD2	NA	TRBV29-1	CTVRLALVWETQYF	TGCACCGTTAGACTAGCGCTTGTTTGGGAGACCCAGTACTTC
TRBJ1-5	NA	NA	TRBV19	CASSIGGAGPKNQPQHF	TGTGCCAGTAGTATTGGGGGGGCAGGTCCGAAGAATCAGCCCCAGCATTTT
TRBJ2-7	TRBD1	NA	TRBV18	CASSLRDRGLYEQYF	TGTGCCAGCTCACTCCGGGACAGGGGACTCTACGAGCAGTACTTC
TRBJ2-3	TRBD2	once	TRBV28	CASGSGSSADTQYF	TGTGCCAGCGGTAGCGGGAGTAGTGCAGATACGCAGTATTTT
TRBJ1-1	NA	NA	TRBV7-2	CASSLLSTAEAFF	TGTGCCAGCAGCTTATTGAGCACGGCTGAAGCTTTCTTT
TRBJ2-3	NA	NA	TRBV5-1	CASSPLTGSTDTQYF	TGCGCCAGCAGCCCCTTGACCGGGAGCACAGATACGCAGTATTTT
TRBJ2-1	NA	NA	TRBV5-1	CASGGGPSNEQFF	TGCGCCAGCGGAGGGGGACCCTCCAATGAGCAGTTCTTC
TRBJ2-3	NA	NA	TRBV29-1	CSVEGTFLNSGTDTQYF	TGCAGCGTTGAAGGGACTTTCCTGAACAGCGGCACAGATACGCAGTATTTT
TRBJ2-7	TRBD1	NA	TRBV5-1	CASSSERTGSYEQYF	TGCGCCAGCAGCTCGGAAAGGACAGGGAGCTACGAGCAGTACTTC
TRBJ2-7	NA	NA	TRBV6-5	CAVSRVDILYEQYF	TGTGCCGTCAGCCGGGTGGACATCCTCTACGAGCAGTACTTC
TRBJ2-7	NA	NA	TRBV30	CAWSVRVARSSEQYF	TGTGCCTGGAGTGTACGGGTCGCCAGATCCTCCGAGCAGTACTTC
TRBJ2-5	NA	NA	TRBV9	CASSPREFQETQYF	TGTGCCAGCAGCCCCCGCGAGTTCCAAGAGACCCAGTACTTC
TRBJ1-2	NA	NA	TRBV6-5	CASSYLRGLNYGYTF	TGTGCCAGCAGTTACCTTCGGGGGTTGAACTATGGCTACACCTTC
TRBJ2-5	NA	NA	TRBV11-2	CASSLSRGPRGIGYF	TGTGCCAGCAGCTTAAGCCGGGGACCGAGGGGTATTGGTTACTTC
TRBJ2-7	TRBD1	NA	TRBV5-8	CASRGGTGVSYEQYF	TGTGCCAGCAGAGGCGGCACAGGGGTTTCGTACGAGCAGTACTTC
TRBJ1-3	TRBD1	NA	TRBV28	CASSPRTGGISGNTIYF	TGTGCCAGCAGTCCTAGGACAGGGGGCATCTCTGGAAACACCATATATTTT
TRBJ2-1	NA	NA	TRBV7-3	CASSSSPSTDYNEQFF	TGTGCCAGCAGCTCTTCCCCCTCGACGGACTACAATGAGCAGTTCTTC
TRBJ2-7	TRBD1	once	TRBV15	CATSRAGTGGLREQYF	TGTGCCACCAGCAGAGCCGGGACAGGGGGCTTAAGAGAGCAGTACTTC
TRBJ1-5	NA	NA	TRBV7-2	CASSLAPGSNQPQHF	TGTGCCAGCAGCTTAGCGCCGGGAAGCAATCAGCCCCAGCATTTT
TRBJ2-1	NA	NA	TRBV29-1	CSVEDRNEQFF	TGCAGCGTTGAAGATCGTAATGAGCAGTTCTTC
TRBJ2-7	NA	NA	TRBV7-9	CASSKGRVNEQYF	TGTGCCAGCAGTAAGGGACGGGTCAACGAGCAGTACTTC
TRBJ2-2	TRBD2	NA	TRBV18	CASSPFRLAANTGELFF	TGTGCCAGCTCACCGTTTCGACTAGCGGCGAACACCGGGGAGCTGTTTTTT
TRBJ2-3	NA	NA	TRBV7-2	CASSPTFAGTDTQYF	TGTGCCAGCAGCCCCACCTTTGCAGGGACAGATACGCAGTATTTT
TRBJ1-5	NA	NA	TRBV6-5	CASSRANQPQHF	TGTGCCAGCAGCAGAGCCAATCAGCCCCAGCATTTT
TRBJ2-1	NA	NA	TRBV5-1	CASSLGWRSSSYNEQFF	TGCGCCAGCAGCTTGGGTTGGCGGAGTAGCTCCTACAATGAGCAGTTCTTC
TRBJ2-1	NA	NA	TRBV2	CASSVRDYNEQFF	TGTGCCAGCAGTGTCCGAGACTACAATGAGCAGTTCTTC
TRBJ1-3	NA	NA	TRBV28	CASGGGVTEQRTIYF	TGTGCCAGCGGGGGAGGGGTGACGGAGCAAAGAACCATATATTTT